This entry lists 17 T cell receptor beta chains sequenced from one sample in a study of blood T cell repertoires in COVID-19. Using immunoSEQ multiplex PCR, the repertoire was profiled, and TCRdb retains in-frame clones only, with some absent. The repertoire holds about 230,000 clones, 65% to 90% seen once, with roughly 7.4% in the top ten. What was sequenced was peripheral blood. These receptors came from a woman between 45 and 60 years old with acute or convalescent COVID-19.

This rearrangement joins TRBV6-2 or TRBV6-3 to TRBJ2-7; D might be TRBD2 (5 bases). The CDR3 loop spans 15 amino acids. Trimming left V 0 bases short and J 4 bases short, with 13 bases between. The germline CDR1 and CDR2 sequences are MNHEY and SVGEGT. Here the CDR3 DNA reads TGTGCCAGCAGTTACTCGAGGGTTTTGTCTTACGAGCAGTACTTC. The encoded protein is CASSYSRVLSYEQYF.

The CDR3 loop is CATEVGEKLFF. The CDR3 bases are TGTGCCACCGAGGTAGGTGAAAAACTGTTTTTT. This chain links TRBV10-3 with TRBJ1-4; D not certain. Germline CDR1 reads ENHRY; CDR2 reads SYGVKD. The V gene lost 10 bases and the J gene lost 7 bases, with 10 bases spanning the gap. This CDR3 is 11 amino acids long.

The chain has TRBV29-1 and TRBJ1-4; D is perhaps TRBD1 (5 bases). V lost 5 bases, J lost 8 bases, and 12 bases lay in between. This CDR3 is 12 amino acids long. Germline lookup yields CDR1 SQVTM and CDR2 ANQGSEA. CDR3 region: CSVRQGREKLFF. In DNA form, the CDR3 reads TGCAGCGTTAGGCAGGGTCGAGAAAAACTGTTTTTT.

The CDR3 is CAISGGENYGYTF. The CDR3 nucleotides are TGTGCCATCAGCGGCGGGGAGAACTATGGCTACACCTTC. The chain has TRBV10-3 and TRBJ1-2; no firm D call. The CDR3 covers 13 residues. The ends were cut back, 6 bases at V and 2 bases at J, with 10 bases in the middle. The germline V gene has CDR1 ENHRY and CDR2 SYGVKD.

The chain links TRBV6-5 to TRBJ1-1, with a weak D call TRBD1 (5 bases). The CDR3 sequence is 14 residues long. Trimming removed 6 bases at V and 8 bases at J, with 19 bases between. CDR1 is MNHEY and CDR2 is SVGAGI in the germline V gene. The CDR3 bases are TGTGCCAGCAGCGGAAAGGGGCCAGTTCTGGAAGCTTTCTTT. Translated, it gives CASSGKGPVLEAFF.

The V and J genes are TRBV6-1 and TRBJ2-1, with a weak D call TRBD2 (6 bases). The CDR3 consists of 16 residues. Trimming pared 4 bases from V and 0 bases from J, leaving 13 bases between. Germline lookup yields CDR1 MNHNS and CDR2 SASEGT. The CDR3 reads CASSARRDSSYNEQFF. The CDR3 nucleotides read TGTGCCAGCAGTGCCCGGAGGGATTCCTCCTACAATGAGCAGTTCTTC.

This clone was picked up a small number of times. The chain employs TRBV5-1 and TRBJ2-7; D might be TRBD2 (6 bases). V was pared by 1 base and J by 5 bases, with 10 bases between. The CDR3 is 13 amino acids. Germline lookup yields CDR1 SGHRS and CDR2 YFSETQ. CDR3 protein: CASSLTSPDEQYF. The DNA of the CDR3 is TGCGCCAGCAGCTTGACTAGCCCTGACGAGCAGTACTTC. Complete variable domain (other parts from reference TRBV5-1 and TRBJ2-7): KAGVTQTPRYLIKTRGQQVTLSCSPISGHRSVSWYQQTPGQGLQFLFEYFSETQRNKGNFPGRFSGRQFSNSRSEMNVSTLELGDSALYLCASSLTSPDEQYFGPGTRLTVT.

This clone was counted once. This chain joins TRBV7-2 and TRBJ2-1, with TRBD2 identical over 15 bases. CDR1 and CDR2 from the germline V gene are SGHTA and FQGNSA. Trimming removed 1 base from V and 12 bases from J; junction bases left unmatched: 4. CDR3 length: 15 residues. CDR3 residues: CASSLGTSGRGGQFF. CDR3 DNA: TGTGCCAGCAGCTTAGGGACTAGCGGGAGGGGTGGGCAGTTCTTC. The complete variable domain, with remaining parts taken from reference TRBV7-2 and TRBJ2-1, reads GAGVSQSPSNKVTEKGKDVELRCDPISGHTALYWYRQSLGQGLEFLIYFQGNSAPDKSGLPSDRFSAERTGGSVSTLTIQRTQQEDSAVYLCASSLGTSGRGGQFFGPGTRLTVL.

The table lists this clone with a count of one. The genes are TRBV29-1 and TRBJ2-7, with 9 positions matching TRBD1. The CDR3 extends over 15 amino acids. Germline-derived CDR1 and CDR2 are SQVTM and ANQGSEA. J gave up 4 bases and V 4 bases, and 11 bases lay outside the gene matches. The CDR3 protein is CSVGRSSGTGYEQYF. CDR3 bases: TGCAGCGTTGGGAGATCCTCCGGGACAGGGTACGAGCAGTACTTC.

This chain joins TRBV14 and TRBJ1-1; D remains unclear. Trimming pared 2 bases from V and 10 bases from J, leaving 17 bases between. Germline V gene sequence: CDR1 SGHDN, CDR2 FVKESK. The CDR3 is 14 residues long. The CDR3 bases are TGTGCCAGCAGCCAACCGGCGGGAGAGGGCTCAGCTTTCTTT. Translation gives CASSQPAGEGSAFF.

The chain is built from TRBV2 and TRBJ2-1; D gene uncertain. CDR1 is SNHLY, CDR2 FYNNEI, per germline. CDR3 length: 14 residues. The V end lost 4 bases, the J end lost 0 bases, and 7 bases lay between the germline ends. CDR3 loop: CASSVRSSYNEQFF. The CDR3, as DNA: TGTGCCAGCAGTGTCCGGAGCTCCTACAATGAGCAGTTCTTC.

The rearrangement links TRBV4-3 to TRBJ2-7; perhaps TRBD1 as D (6 bases). Germline V gene lookup returns CDR1 LGHNA and CDR2 YSLEER. V was pared by 0 bases and J by 1 base, with 10 bases between. This CDR3 is built from 15 residues. CDR3 in DNA: TGCGCCAGCAGCCAAGAACCAGGGGTTTCCTACGAGCAGTACTTC. Encoded protein: CASSQEPGVSYEQYF.

This chain links TRBV28 with TRBJ1-1; TRBD1 aligns across 7 bases. The CDR3 has 16 amino acids. The germline V gene encodes CDR1 MDHEN and CDR2 SYDVKM. Trimming at V came to 5 bases and at J to 3 bases, leaving 12 bases not matched to a gene. The CDR3 DNA reads TGTGCCAGCAGTCCAAGTGCTACAGGGGAAGACACTGAAGCTTTCTTT. This encodes CASSPSATGEDTEAFF. The entire variable domain, with the rest obtained from reference TRBV28 and TRBJ1-1, is as follows: DVKVTQSSRYLVKRTGEKVFLECVQDMDHENMFWYRQDPGLGLRLIYFSYDVKMKEKGDIPEGYSVSREKKERFSLILESASTNQTSMYLCASSPSATGEDTEAFFGQGTRLTVV.

The chain employs TRBV7-8 and TRBJ1-4, with 7 bases fitting TRBD1. J lost 8 bases, V lost 5 bases, and 20 bases had no gene match. CDR1 is SGHVS and CDR2 is FQNEAQ in the germline V gene. CDR3 size: 18 residues. For the CDR3, the DNA is TGTGCCAGCAGCGTGGGGACAGCTTTTGGTTCTAGGGGGGAAAAACTGTTTTTT. Protein sequence: CASSVGTAFGSRGEKLFF.

This clone is a singleton in its sample. The J gene is TRBJ1-1, the V gene TRBV19; D remains ambiguous. V dropped 2 bases and J dropped 5 bases, with 12 bases sitting between them. This CDR3 is built from 14 residues. Germline CDR1 and CDR2: LNHDA and SQIVND (reference sequence). The CDR3 nucleotides are TGTGCCAGTAGTATATCCCTCTCCCTGACTGAAGCTTTCTTT. This sequence encodes CASSISLSLTEAFF.

V usage is TRBV28 and J usage is TRBJ1-4, with a possible D match to TRBD1 (5 bases). V was shortened by 4 bases and J by 5 bases, with 8 bases between the two germline ends. The CDR3 sequence is 13 residues long. From germline, CDR1 is MDHEN and CDR2 SYDVKM. CDR3 in amino acids: CASSSRQNEKLFF. CDR3 nucleotides: TGTGCCAGCAGTTCCAGACAGAATGAAAAACTGTTTTTT.

This clone was seen once. The chain links TRBV30 to TRBJ2-3; 7 positions agree with TRBD1. This CDR3 contains 14 residues. Trimming at V came to 2 bases and at J to 3 bases, leaving 5 bases not matched to a gene. Germline V CDR1 and CDR2: GTSNPN, SVGIG (reference sequence). CDR3: CAWSQGDITDTQYF. The CDR3 region has the DNA TGTGCCTGGAGTCAGGGGGATATAACAGATACGCAGTATTTT.